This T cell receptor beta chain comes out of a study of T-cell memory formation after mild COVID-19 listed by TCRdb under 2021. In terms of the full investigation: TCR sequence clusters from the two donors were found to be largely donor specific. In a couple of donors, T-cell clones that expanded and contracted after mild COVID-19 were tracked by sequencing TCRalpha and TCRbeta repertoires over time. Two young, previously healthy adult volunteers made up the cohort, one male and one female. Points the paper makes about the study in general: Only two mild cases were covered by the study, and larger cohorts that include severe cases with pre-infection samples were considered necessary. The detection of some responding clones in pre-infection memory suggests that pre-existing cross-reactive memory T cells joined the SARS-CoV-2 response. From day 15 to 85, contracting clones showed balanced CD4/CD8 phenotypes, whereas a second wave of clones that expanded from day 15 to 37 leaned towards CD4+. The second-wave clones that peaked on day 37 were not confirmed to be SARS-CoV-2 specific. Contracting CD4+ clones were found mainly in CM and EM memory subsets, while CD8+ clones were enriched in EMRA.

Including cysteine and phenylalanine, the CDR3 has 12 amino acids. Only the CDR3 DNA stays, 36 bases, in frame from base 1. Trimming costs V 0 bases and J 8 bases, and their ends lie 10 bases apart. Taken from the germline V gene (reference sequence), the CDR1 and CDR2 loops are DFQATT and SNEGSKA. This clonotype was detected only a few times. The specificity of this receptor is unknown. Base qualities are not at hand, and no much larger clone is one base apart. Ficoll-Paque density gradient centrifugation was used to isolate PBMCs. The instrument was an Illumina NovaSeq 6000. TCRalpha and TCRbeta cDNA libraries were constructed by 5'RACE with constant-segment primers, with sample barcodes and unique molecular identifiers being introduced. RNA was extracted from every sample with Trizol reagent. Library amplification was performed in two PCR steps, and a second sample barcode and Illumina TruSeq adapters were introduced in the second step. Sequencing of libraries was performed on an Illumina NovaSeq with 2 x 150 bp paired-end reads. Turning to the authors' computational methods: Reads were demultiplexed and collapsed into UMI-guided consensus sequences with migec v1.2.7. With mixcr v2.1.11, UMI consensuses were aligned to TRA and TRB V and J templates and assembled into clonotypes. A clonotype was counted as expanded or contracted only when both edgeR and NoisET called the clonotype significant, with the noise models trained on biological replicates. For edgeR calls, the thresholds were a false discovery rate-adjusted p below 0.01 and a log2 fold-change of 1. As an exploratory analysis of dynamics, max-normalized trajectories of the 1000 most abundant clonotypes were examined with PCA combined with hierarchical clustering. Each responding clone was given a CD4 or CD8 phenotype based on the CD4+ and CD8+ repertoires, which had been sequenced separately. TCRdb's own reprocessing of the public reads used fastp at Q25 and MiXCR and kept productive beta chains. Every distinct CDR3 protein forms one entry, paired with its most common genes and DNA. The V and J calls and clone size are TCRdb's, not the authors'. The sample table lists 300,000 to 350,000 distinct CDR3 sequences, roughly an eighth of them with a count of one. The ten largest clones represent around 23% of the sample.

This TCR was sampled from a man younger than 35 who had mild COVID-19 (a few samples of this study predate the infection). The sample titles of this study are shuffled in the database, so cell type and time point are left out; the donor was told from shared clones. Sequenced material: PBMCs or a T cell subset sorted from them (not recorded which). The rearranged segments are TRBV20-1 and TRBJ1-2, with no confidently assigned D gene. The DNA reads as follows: TGCAGTGCTAGAGATTTGAAGGTCGGCTACACCTTC. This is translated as CSARDLKVGYTF.